This T cell receptor (beta chain) was recovered during a study of blood T cell repertoires in COVID-19. Study overall: PBMCs, B-cell-depleted T cells, or T cells provided the cDNA or gDNA that made up the material.

Under the authors' procedure: Estimation of nucleated cell counts was performed using reference gene primer amplification. Sequencing was performed with immunoSEQ multiplex PCR; in TCRdb, only in-frame clones are kept and a portion is missing. For V, J and clone size, that table is used; D and trimming come from the DNA. The top ten clones hold about a sixth of a sample with approximately 130,000 clones, around 87% of them seen once. Sequencing input: peripheral blood. The receptor was isolated from a woman between 50 and 59 years old who had recovered from COVID-19.

CDR3 DNA: TGTGCCAGCAGCTCCAGTAAACGACAGGGTCCGACTATTCATCACCTAGCTTTCTTT. This gives the protein CASSSSKRQGPTIHHLAFF. The chain couples TRBV5-6 to TRBJ1-1; 7 positions match TRBD1. CDR3 size: 19 residues. After removal of 3 bases from V and 10 bases from J, the junction contained 27 bases not matched to a gene. The germline V gene encodes CDR1 SGHDT and CDR2 YYEEEE. Drawing the rest from reference TRBV5-6 and TRBJ1-1, the complete variable domain is DAGVTQSPTHLIKTRGQQVTLRCSPKSGHDTVSWYQQALGQGPQFIFQYYEEEERQRGNFPDRFSGHQFPNYSSELNVNALLLGDSALYLCASSSSKRQGPTIHHLAFFGQGTRLTVV.